The entry that follows covers one TCR beta chain sequence. Its antigen is unknown. 60 Vbeta and 13 Jbeta primers were used in PCR. Assay used: immunoSEQ multiplex PCR; TCRdb lists only in-frame clones, some missing. The sample consists of more than 95,000 clones, around three quarters of them appearing once. Germline lookup yields CDR1 WSHSY and CDR2 SAAADI. The CDR3 length is 14 residues. J was trimmed by 0 bases and V by 8 bases; bases with no gene match: 3. The sample belongs to a study of cytomegalovirus exposure and HLA in healthy donors. Study-level information: Researchers found that about 84% of over 350 genotyped donors fell within the Caucasian-associated ancestry cluster.

Study-wide results and limits: Presence/absence analyses rested on an assumption that sequencing depth was roughly uniform across donors. Clonal expansion was found to be greater in HLA-associated TCR beta chains than in equally common others in a later analysis.

Sequencing was performed on PBMCs. The chain links TRBV10-2 to TRBJ2-1; 8 bases agree with TRBD2. This clonotype originated in a middle-aged man in good health and CMV-seropositive. The DNA of the CDR3 is TGCGCCAGCCGGCGGGGGGTCTCCTACAATGAGCAGTTCTTC. Its translation: CASRRGVSYNEQFF.